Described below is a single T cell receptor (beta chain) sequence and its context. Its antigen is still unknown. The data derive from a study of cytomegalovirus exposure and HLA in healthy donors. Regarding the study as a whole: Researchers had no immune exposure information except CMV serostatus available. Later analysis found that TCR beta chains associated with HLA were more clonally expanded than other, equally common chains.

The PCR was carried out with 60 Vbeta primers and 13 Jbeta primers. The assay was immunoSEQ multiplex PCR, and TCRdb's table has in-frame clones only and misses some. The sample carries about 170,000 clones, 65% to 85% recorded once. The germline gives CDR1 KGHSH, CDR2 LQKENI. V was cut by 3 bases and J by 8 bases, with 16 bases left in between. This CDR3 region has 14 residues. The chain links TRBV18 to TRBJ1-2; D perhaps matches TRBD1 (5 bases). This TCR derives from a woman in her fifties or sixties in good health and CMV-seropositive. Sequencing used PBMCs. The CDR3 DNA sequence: TGTGCCAGCTCACCCAGTACGGGGGTTAACGGCTACACCTTC. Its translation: CASSPSTGVNGYTF.